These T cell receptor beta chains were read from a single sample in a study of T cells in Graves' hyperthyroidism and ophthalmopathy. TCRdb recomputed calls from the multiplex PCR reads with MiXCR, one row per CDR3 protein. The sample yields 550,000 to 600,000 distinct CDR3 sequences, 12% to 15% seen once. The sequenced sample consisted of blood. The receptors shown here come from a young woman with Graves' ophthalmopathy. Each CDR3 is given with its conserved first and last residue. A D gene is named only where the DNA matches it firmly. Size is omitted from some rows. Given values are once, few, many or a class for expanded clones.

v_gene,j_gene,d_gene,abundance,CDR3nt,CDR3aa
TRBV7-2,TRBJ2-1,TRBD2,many,TGTGCCAGCAGCCCCCTATTGGCTAGCGGGGGGTACAATGAGCAGTTCTTC,CASSPLLASGGYNEQFF
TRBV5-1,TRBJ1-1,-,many,TGCGCCAGCAGCAGAGACAGACCCAACGCTGAAGCTTTCTTT,CASSRDRPNAEAFF
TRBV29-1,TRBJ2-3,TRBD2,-,TGCAGCGTTGGGGCTAGCGGGAGGAGGGCAGATACGCAGTATTTT,CSVGASGRRADTQYF
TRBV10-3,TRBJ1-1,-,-,TGTGCCATCAGTGAGCCCGGGGGGCCTAGTGAAGCTTTCTTT,CAISEPGGPSEAFF
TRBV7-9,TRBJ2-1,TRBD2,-,TGTGCCAGCAGCCCGTTCTTAACTAGCGGGCGACTGAATGAGCAGTTCTTC,CASSPFLTSGRLNEQFF
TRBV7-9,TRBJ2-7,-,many,TGTGCCAGCAGCCAACCGGACTTATCGAGCTCCTACGAGCAGTACTTC,CASSQPDLSSSYEQYF
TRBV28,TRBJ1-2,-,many,TGTGCCACGGAAGCCGGGCACGACTATGGCTACACCTTC,CATEAGHDYGYTF
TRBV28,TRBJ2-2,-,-,TGTGCCAGCAGAGAGGGTTTAGCCCAAAACACCGGGGAGCTGTTTTTT,CASREGLAQNTGELFF
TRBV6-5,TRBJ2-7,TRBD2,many,TGTGCCAGCAGTTACTCGAGGACTAGCGGGAGTAAATCCTACGAGCAGTACTTC,CASSYSRTSGSKSYEQYF
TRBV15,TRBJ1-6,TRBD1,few,TGTGCCACCAGCAGGGGACAGGGGGAGTCACCCCTCCACTTT,CATSRGQGESPLHF
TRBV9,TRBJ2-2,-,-,TGTGCCAGCAGCGTACGGAGGGTGGGAGTAAACACCGGGGGGCTGTTTTTT,CASSVRRVGVNTGGLFF
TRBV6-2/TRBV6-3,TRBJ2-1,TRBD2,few,TGTGCCAGCAGTTACTCAAAGCGGGAGGTTTTGTTCTTC,CASSYSKREVLFF
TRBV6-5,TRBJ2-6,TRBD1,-,TGTGCCAGCAGTTCCGGGACAGGGGTGCTCGCTGGGGCCAACGTCCTGACTTTC,CASSSGTGVLAGANVLTF
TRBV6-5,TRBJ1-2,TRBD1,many,TGTGCCAGCAGTTACTCCGGAGACAGGGGGCTAGAGGACTATGGCTACACCTTC,CASSYSGDRGLEDYGYTF
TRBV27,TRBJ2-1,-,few,TGTGCCAGCAGTTTTCCGGGACTGGATTACAATGAGCAGTTCTTC,CASSFPGLDYNEQFF
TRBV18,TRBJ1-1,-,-,TGTGCCAGCTCACACGCACGGGACGAGCGCACTGAAGCTTTCTTT,CASSHARDERTEAFF
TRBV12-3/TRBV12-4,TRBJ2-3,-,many,TGTGCCAGCAGTTTAGGGCAGGGAATAAATACGCAGTATTTT,CASSLGQGINTQYF
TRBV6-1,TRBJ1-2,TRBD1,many,TGTGCCAGCAGTTGGACAGGGGGTGACTATGGCTACACCTTC,CASSWTGGDYGYTF
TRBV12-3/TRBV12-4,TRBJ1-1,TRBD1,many,TGTGCCAGCAGTCCCACAGGGGTGAACACTGAAGCTTTCTTT,CASSPTGVNTEAFF
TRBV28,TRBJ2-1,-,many,TGTGCCAGCAGCGTAATATACAATGAGCAGTTCTTC,CASSVIYNEQFF
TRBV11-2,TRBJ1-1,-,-,TGTGCCAGCAGCCTCAAATCGGGGGGCTTGGCTTTCTTT,CASSLKSGGLAFF
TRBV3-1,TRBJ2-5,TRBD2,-,TGTGCCAGCAGCCAAGTCACTAGCGCAAAGTACTTC,CASSQVTSAKYF
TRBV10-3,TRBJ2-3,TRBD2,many,TGTGCCATCAGTGGGCTAGCGGCACGCACAGATACGCAGTATTTT,CAISGLAARTDTQYF
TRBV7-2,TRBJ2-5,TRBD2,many,TGTGCCAGCACAAGACTAGCGGGCCCCCGAGAGACCCAGTACTTC,CASTRLAGPRETQYF
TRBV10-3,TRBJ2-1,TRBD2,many,TGTGCCATCAGTGCCGGGACTAGCGGCTTCTACAATGAGCAGTTCTTC,CAISAGTSGFYNEQFF
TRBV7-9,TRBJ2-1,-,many,TGTGCCAGCAGCTTAGGCAGGAACTACAATGAGCAGTTCTTC,CASSLGRNYNEQFF
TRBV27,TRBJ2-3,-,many,TGTGCCAGCAGTCCCGAGGGGTGGGACCACACAGATACGCAGTATTTT,CASSPEGWDHTDTQYF
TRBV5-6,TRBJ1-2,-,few,TGTGCCAGCAGCTTGATCGATGGCTACACCTTC,CASSLIDGYTF
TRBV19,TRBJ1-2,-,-,TGTGCCAGTAGTATAGCTACGTCACTCGGAGGCTACACCTTC,CASSIATSLGGYTF
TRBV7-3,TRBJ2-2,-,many,TGTGCCAGCAGCCCGATAGGGCCCGGGGAGCTGTTTTTT,CASSPIGPGELFF
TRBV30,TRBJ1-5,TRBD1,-,TGTGCCTGGAGTGCAGGGGGAGGACAGCCCCAGCATTTT,CAWSAGGGQPQHF
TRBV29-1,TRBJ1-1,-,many,TGCAGCGGCTTACCGGGGCTCAACACTGAAGCTTTCTTT,CSGLPGLNTEAFF
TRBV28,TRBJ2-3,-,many,TGTGCCAGCAGTTTATCAGGGCAGGGCCCCCACAATACGCAGTATTTT,CASSLSGQGPHNTQYF
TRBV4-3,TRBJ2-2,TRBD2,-,TGCGCCAGCAGCCAAGAACCAGCGGGAGTGGCCGGGGAGCTGTTTTTT,CASSQEPAGVAGELFF
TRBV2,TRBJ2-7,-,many,TGTGCCAGCAGTGAATACCCAGTCGGGGCTTCCTACGAGCAGTACTTC,CASSEYPVGASYEQYF
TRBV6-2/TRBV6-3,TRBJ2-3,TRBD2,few,TGTGCCAGCAGTTGGGGCTACTCAGGGACTAGCGCCGATACGCAGTATTTT,CASSWGYSGTSADTQYF
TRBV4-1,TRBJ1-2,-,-,TGCGCCAGCAGCCAAGGGGGCCAGAACTATGGCTACACCTTC,CASSQGGQNYGYTF
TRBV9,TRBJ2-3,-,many,TGTGCCAGCAGCGTAGCTAACATCGACTACACAGATACGCAGTATTTT,CASSVANIDYTDTQYF
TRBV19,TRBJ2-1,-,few,TGTGCCCATAGCCATAGCTGGGGGGACAATGAGCAGTTCTTC,CAHSHSWGDNEQFF
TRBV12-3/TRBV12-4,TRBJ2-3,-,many,TGTGCCAGCTTAAACTGGTGGGGGGCGCGTACAGATACGCAGTATTTT,CASLNWWGARTDTQYF
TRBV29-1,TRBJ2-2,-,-,TGCAGCGTTGAAGAGGGGGCAGGGTTTAGCGGGGAGCTGTTTTTT,CSVEEGAGFSGELFF
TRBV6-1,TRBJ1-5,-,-,TGTGCCAGCAGTGGATCGCCCCGTGGCGAGATGGGGCCCCAGCATTTT,CASSGSPRGEMGPQHF
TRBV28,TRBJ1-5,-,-,TGTGCCAGCACTACTTACTTGGACACAGGGATTCACCAGCCCCAGCATTTT,CASTTYLDTGIHQPQHF
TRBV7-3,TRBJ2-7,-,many,TGTGCCAGCAGCCCAGGGTCCCACTCCTACGAGCAGTACTTC,CASSPGSHSYEQYF
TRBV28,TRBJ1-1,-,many,TGTGCCACCATTGTCTATGACTCGGGACCTAAGAACACTGAAGCTTTCTTT,CATIVYDSGPKNTEAFF
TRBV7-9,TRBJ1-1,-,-,TGTGCCAGCATCCCAGACTTGAACACTGAAGCTTTCTTT,CASIPDLNTEAFF
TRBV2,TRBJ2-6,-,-,TGTGCCAGCGTCTTCCCCCAGAGTTCTGGGGCCAACGTCCTGACTTTC,CASVFPQSSGANVLTF
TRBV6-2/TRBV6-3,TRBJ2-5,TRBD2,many,TGTGCCAGCAGTTATGTGATAGCGGGGACTCAAGAGACCCAGTACTTC,CASSYVIAGTQETQYF
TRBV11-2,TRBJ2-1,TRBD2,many,TGTGCCAGCAGCTTGGGGACTAGCAACAATGAGCAGTTCTTC,CASSLGTSNNEQFF
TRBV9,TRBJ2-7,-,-,TGTGCCAGCAGCGGAGATCCCCTCTCCTACGAGCAGTACTTC,CASSGDPLSYEQYF